This T cell receptor beta chain was profiled in a study of response to subunit inactivated influenza vaccine. Using its own MiXCR run on the RT-PCR reads, TCRdb lists one record per CDR3 protein. Of 500,000 or so distinct CDR3 sequences in the sample, 16% are singletons; the top ten hold approximately 3%. Points on this clonotype: Its antigen is undetermined.

Findings of the study overall: Researchers suggested that each seasonal influenza vaccination recruits few new T cells.

Germline lookup yields CDR1 ENHRY and CDR2 SYGVKD. There are 14 residues in the CDR3. V was cut by 2 bases and J by 6 bases, with 11 bases left in between. This chain joins TRBV10-3 and TRBJ1-5; no clear D gene. The sample here was CD4+ T cells sorted from PBMCs, taken 23 to 25 months after vaccination. The source is a man aged 45-69 years who received an inactivated influenza vaccine. The CDR3 region has the DNA TGTGCCATCAGTGAGGCGGGGAACGGTCAGCCCCAGCATTTT. Residues: CAISEAGNGQPQHF.